One T cell receptor (beta chain) is described in this entry. No antigen is known for it. Per-base quality was not reported, and no clone a single base away is much larger than it. These data belong to a study of patients and donors after allogeneic stem cell transplantation (dated by TCRdb to between 2020 and 2021). Receptor libraries were prepared by RT-PCR. Sequencing relied on a NextSeq 550. TCRdb's own reprocessing of the public reads used fastp at Q25 and MiXCR and kept productive beta chains. Every CDR3 protein is listed once, alongside the most common genes and DNA of its rows. The sample table lists 900,000 to 1,000,000 distinct CDR3 sequences, more than 15% of them with a count of one. The biggest ten clones account for 5.5% to 6.5% of the sample. Trimming costs V 7 bases and J 2 bases, and their ends lie 12 bases apart. There are 14 amino acids in the CDR3, from cysteine to phenylalanine inclusive. This entry keeps only the CDR3 DNA: 42 bases, framed from base 1. The CDR1 and CDR2 encoded by the germline V gene are SGHAT and FQNNGV.

The chain was built from TRBV11-2 and TRBJ1-3, and TRBD1 may be the D gene, going by 6 matching bases. This sequence was found in a human donor who was either an allogeneic HSCT recipient or a stem cell or donor lymphocyte infusion donor (not recorded which). It is not recorded whose cells these are; they may come from a transplant donor. Sample: blood, either unsorted or a sorted T cell fraction (not recorded which). The DNA sequence is given as TGTGCCAGCACCACAGGGCCGGCTGGAAACACCATATATTTT. It encodes CASTTGPAGNTIYF.